This T cell receptor beta chain was documented in a study of T cell clonality in common variable immunodeficiency. Produced via immunoSEQ multiplex PCR; TCRdb's table is partial and in-frame only. The sample presents around 81,000 clones, none singletons. On this clone itself: What it binds is not known. Read coverage stops 3 residues before the CDR3 terminus; the germline J gene supplies the remainder.

Germline CDR1 is LNHDA and CDR2 is SQIVND (reference sequence). The CDR3 is made up of 17 amino acids. Trimming took off 7 bases at V and 0 bases at J, with 19 bases between the two ends. Overall study results and limits: CVID subjects shared fewer TCRbeta clones than healthy controls did. CVID subjects showed higher TCRbeta clonality than healthy controls.

The sample comprised peripheral blood mononuclear cells. The sequence was obtained from a person aged 18 to 69 in good health. The chain uses TRBV19 and TRBJ1-5; perhaps TRBD1 as D (5 bases). The DNA read from the CDR3 is TGTGCCAGTAAGCCGAACCGGGGGGGGGATAGCAATCAGCCC. Translation: CASKPNRGGDSNQP. The whole CDR3 region reads CASKPNRGGDSNQPQHF.